This T cell receptor (beta chain) was sequenced during a study of beta chain features in type 1 diabetes (dated by TCRdb to 2017 to 2018). In the study overall: Patients and healthy donors did not differ in mean age, gender distribution, total cell number or subset yield. A total of some 100,000,000 sorted cells were examined across all samples, and a strong correlation was observed between cell number per subset and RNA yield. The study compared TCRB repertoires of sorted circulating CD4+ T cell subsets between recently diagnosed type 1 diabetes patients and matched healthy donors. Regulatory and stem cell-like memory subsets were isolated from only 8 patients and roughly eight healthy donors, whereas naive and central memory subsets came from all 30 or so donors. Overall study outcomes, separate from this receptor: Fewer insertions and more nucleotide deletions at VDJ recombination sites were observed in patients with type 1 diabetes, implying thymic rearrangement abnormalities. Shorter templates might be favored by PCR, yet because patient and control samples were amplified and corrected together, any such skew would affect both groups equally. Naive, central memory and regulatory TCRB repertoires appeared to be more alike among patients than among healthy donors. Because cDNA rather than genomic DNA was sequenced, highly expressing activated cells could have been over-represented, although no difference in activation and CD3 levels was found between groups. Because the HLA sub-analyses included only small numbers of individuals, any influence of HLA type on TCRB rearrangement was left unresolved. A moderate but significant shortening of TCRB CDR3 length was observed in type 1 diabetes patients in all four CD4+ subsets.

Each donor gave one peripheral blood draw, averaging roughly 100 mL, which was collected into heparinised tubes. Using a panel that included CD45RO, CCR7, CD25, CD127, CD95 and CD27, naive, central memory, regulatory and stem cell-like memory CD4+ T cells were sorted on a BD FACSAria II. Purity was above 95% for every sorted population. PBMCs were isolated right away by Lymphoprep density gradient centrifugation and were stained directly, without culture. So that batch effects would be minimized, each experiment stained and sorted samples in pairs, pairing one healthy donor with one patient. Inclusive of the bounding cysteine and phenylalanine, the CDR3 is 14 residues long. Left in the record is the CDR3 DNA by itself, 42 bases read in frame from the first base. The V and J ends are trimmed by 3 bases and 0 bases, leaving 7 bases between them. Taken from the germline V gene (reference sequence), the CDR1 and CDR2 loops are SEHNR and FQNEAQ.

To note about this clone: Its antigen is currently not known. No clone much larger than this one lies a single base away; base qualities are absent.

The entire isolated RNA was reverse transcribed using the High Capacity cDNA Reverse Transcription Kit, and thus expressed TCRB transcripts were sequenced. Deep immunoSEQ sequencing was applied to naive, central memory and regulatory T cell samples, giving an average of about 3.57 million total reads per sample. Sorted cells were lysed in RLT buffer, and RNA was extracted using DNase-treated RNeasy Micro or Mini kits according to cell number. Each cell subset was processed separately to prevent cross-contamination, with patient and healthy donor samples processed together. TCRB sequences were amplified from cDNA with the immunoSEQ multiplex PCR, producing 87-bp fragments spanning the CDR3 region. Sequencing of the amplicons was performed on the Illumina HiSeq platform. In the authors' own workflow: PCR bias was computationally corrected using synthetic template baselines, reads within Hamming distance 2 were collapsed, and singletons that could not be merged were discarded. By aligning reads against IMGT, V, D and J genes, CDR3 length, and insertions or deletions at six rearrangement sites were assigned. Clonotype counts were normalized to sorted cell number within each subset before computing true diversity and Gini coefficients with the tcR R package. The overlap coefficient, calculated on TCRB nucleotide sequences, was used to measure repertoire sharing. As a proxy for the pre-selection repertoire, out-of-frame TCRB sequences from naive cells were analyzed. The immuneACCESS repertoire file appears here via TCRdb, limited to in-frame rearrangements. These files lack a portion of the clones; in checked studies, under half of the deficit traces to unresolved V genes, and the cause of the others is not known. Clonal size and the V and J genes are those of that table, whereas D and trimming came from the DNA. The sample has about 270,000 clones on record, about 13% of them singletons. The top ten constitute under 0.02% of the sample.

The sequence links TRBV7-9 to TRBJ2-3; perhaps TRBD1 is the D gene, with 5 bases matching. Material: naive CD4+ T cells from blood. The sample's cell subset or site label, decoded: true naive CD4+ T cells. This TCR was sampled from a man aged 25 to 45 with type 1 diabetes. The nucleotides are TGTGCCAGCAGCTTGCGACAGAGCACAGATACGCAGTATTTT. Its protein reads: CASSLRQSTDTQYF.